Sequencing of this T cell receptor (beta chain) was carried out in a study of T-cell memory formation after mild COVID-19. The TCR alpha and TCR beta cDNA libraries, bearing sample barcodes and UMIs, were generated by 5'RACE using constant-segment primers. TCRdb processed the 5' RACE reads anew with MiXCR; each CDR3 protein has one entry. The data hold 140,000 to 150,000 distinct CDR3 sequences, with roughly a fifth observed a single time. Study observations and caveats: Pre-infection memory harbored some responding clones, suggesting cross-reactive memory joined. CM and EM subsets held most contracting CD4+ clones; EMRA held CD8+ ones. For second-wave clones that peaked at day 37, SARS-CoV-2 specificity went unverified.

With regard to this clonotype: Its cognate antigen is unknown.

Germline V gives CDR1 SGHTA, CDR2 FQGNSA. The V gene end was trimmed by 2 bases and the J gene end by 2 bases; junction bases not matched to a gene: 10. CDR3 size: 18 residues. The clonotype comes from an adult woman who had mild COVID-19 (a few samples of this study predate the infection). Cell type and time point are not known. The sample taken for sequencing was PBMCs or a T cell subset sorted from them (not recorded which). The V call is TRBV7-2, the J call TRBJ2-7; 12 bases map to TRBD2. The CDR3 nucleotides read TGTGCCAGCAGCTTAAGACCTACTAGCGGGGGGTCCCCCTACGAGCAGTACTTC. It codes for CASSLRPTSGGSPYEQYF.